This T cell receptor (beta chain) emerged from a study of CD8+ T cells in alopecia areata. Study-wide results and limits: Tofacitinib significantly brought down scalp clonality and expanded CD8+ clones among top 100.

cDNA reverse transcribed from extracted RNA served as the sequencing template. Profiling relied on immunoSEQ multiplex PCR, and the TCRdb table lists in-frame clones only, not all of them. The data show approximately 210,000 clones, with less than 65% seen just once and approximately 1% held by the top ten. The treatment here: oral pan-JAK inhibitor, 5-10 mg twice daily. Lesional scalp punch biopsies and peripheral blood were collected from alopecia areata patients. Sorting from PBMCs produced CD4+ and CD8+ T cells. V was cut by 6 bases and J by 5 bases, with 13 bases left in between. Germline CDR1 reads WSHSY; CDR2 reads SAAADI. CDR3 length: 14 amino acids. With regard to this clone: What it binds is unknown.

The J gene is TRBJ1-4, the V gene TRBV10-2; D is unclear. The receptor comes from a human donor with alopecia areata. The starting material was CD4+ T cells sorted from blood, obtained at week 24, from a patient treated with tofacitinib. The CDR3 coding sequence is TGCGCCAGCAGAGAGGCCCGGGAAAATGAAAAACTGTTTTTT. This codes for CASREARENEKLFF.